Listed here are 9 T cell receptor beta chains from one sample, sequenced in a study of blood T cell repertoires in COVID-19. Profiling relied on immunoSEQ multiplex PCR, and the TCRdb table lists in-frame clones only, not all of them. The table includes 300,000 to 400,000 clones, around 89% detected once. Sequences were obtained from PBMCs or T cells enriched from blood (not recorded which). These TCRs come from a woman aged 25 to 39 with acute COVID-19.

This chain connects TRBV5-1 to TRBJ1-2, with D hard to call. Between the trimmed V and J ends, which lost 0 bases and 0 bases, there was a span of 9 bases. This CDR3 region has 15 residues. Germline lookup yields CDR1 SGHRS and CDR2 YFSETQ. The CDR3 nucleotides read TGCGCCAGCAGCTTGGGGAGGAGTACTAACTATGGCTACACCTTC. It specifies CASSLGRSTNYGYTF. Combining the CDR3 with reference TRBV5-1 and TRBJ1-2 gives the whole variable domain KAGVTQTPRYLIKTRGQQVTLSCSPISGHRSVSWYQQTPGQGLQFLFEYFSETQRNKGNFPGRFSGRQFSNSRSEMNVSTLELGDSALYLCASSLGRSTNYGYTFGSGTRLTVV.

This chain links TRBV28 with TRBJ2-4; 7 bases agree with TRBD1. With V trimmed by 5 bases and J by 1 base, 2 bases remained unmatched. CDR3 size: 14 residues. The V gene's germline CDR1 is MDHEN and CDR2 SYDVKM. CDR3 amino acids: CASSAQGAKNIQYF. CDR3 in DNA: TGTGCCAGCAGTGCACAGGGGGCCAAAAACATTCAGTACTTC. Full variable domain (rest looked up from reference TRBV28 and TRBJ2-4): DVKVTQSSRYLVKRTGEKVFLECVQDMDHENMFWYRQDPGLGLRLIYFSYDVKMKEKGDIPEGYSVSREKKERFSLILESASTNQTSMYLCASSAQGAKNIQYFGAGTRLSVL.

The V gene is TRBV10-3, the J gene TRBJ2-2, with 8 bases that match TRBD2. This CDR3 spans 15 amino acids. The V segment lost 11 bases and the J segment 2 bases; nucleotides outside the gene matches: 10. Germline-derived CDR1 and CDR2 are ENHRY and SYGVKD. CDR3 residues: CAYRGGPVNTGELFF. The CDR3, as DNA: TGTGCCTACCGGGGGGGGCCCGTTAACACCGGGGAGCTGTTTTTT.

This clone was counted between two and nine times. J is TRBJ1-1 and V is TRBV30; D might be TRBD1 (6 bases). CDR1 GTSNPN and CDR2 SVGIG come from the germline V gene (reference sequence). CDR3 length: 16 amino acids. Trimming removed 2 bases from V and 1 base from J, with 17 bases in between. In nucleotides, the CDR3 is TGTGCCTGGAGTAAATCTGACCGACAGGCGAACACTGAAGCTTTCTTT. Amino acids: CAWSKSDRQANTEAFF.

The rearrangement links TRBV7-2 to TRBJ2-3, with 8 bases lining up with TRBD2. V lost 1 base to trimming and J lost 1 base; unmatched junction nucleotides: 10. Germline assignment: CDR1 SGHTA and CDR2 FQGNSA. The CDR3 covers 18 residues. CDR3 bases: TGTGCCAGCAGCTTAGGTCCAGCGGGGGACCCACGCACAGATACGCAGTATTTT. Residues: CASSLGPAGDPRTDTQYF.

As concerns this clone: Other DNA sequences in this specimen translate into the identical CDR3. This chain uses TRBV5-1 with TRBJ1-4, with D perhaps TRBD1 (5 bases). Germline CDR1 SGHRS, CDR2 YFSETQ. With 0 bases removed from V and 4 bases from J, the gap between germline ends came to 7 bases. The CDR3 has 14 residues. CDR3 nucleotides: TGCGCCAGCAGCTTGGGGCAGGGTAATGAAAAACTGTTTTTT. Protein sequence: CASSLGQGNEKLFF.

The rearrangement links TRBV5-1 to TRBJ1-1; weak D call: TRBD1 (5 bases). This CDR3 spans 15 amino acids. The V gene lost 4 bases and the J gene lost 0 bases, with 13 bases spanning the gap. Germline CDR1 and CDR2: SGHRS and YFSETQ. CDR3 DNA sequence: TGCGCCAGCAGCGCCGGTGGGGCGGTGAACACTGAAGCTTTCTTT. Its translation: CASSAGGAVNTEAFF.

The gene calls are TRBV3-1 (or the pseudogene TRBV3-2) and TRBJ1-2; TRBD1 agrees at 7 bases. CDR1 LGHDT and CDR2 YNNKEL come from the germline V gene (reference sequence). V trimming: 0 bases; J trimming: 5 bases; junction bases outside the gene matches: 6. This CDR3 comprises 15 residues. The DNA of the CDR3 is TGTGCCAGCAGCCAAGACGGGACAGTTTATTATGGCTACACCTTC. As protein: CASSQDGTVYYGYTF.

This clone appeared a single time. This rearrangement joins TRBV7-9 to TRBJ1-2; D uncertain. Germline V gene lookup returns CDR1 SEHNR and CDR2 FQNEAQ (reference sequence). Deletions cut 1 base from V and 6 bases from J, with 6 bases between. The CDR3 sequence is 12 residues long. CDR3 loop: CASSLGLDGYTF. For the CDR3, the DNA is TGTGCCAGCAGCTTAGGACTCGATGGCTACACCTTC.